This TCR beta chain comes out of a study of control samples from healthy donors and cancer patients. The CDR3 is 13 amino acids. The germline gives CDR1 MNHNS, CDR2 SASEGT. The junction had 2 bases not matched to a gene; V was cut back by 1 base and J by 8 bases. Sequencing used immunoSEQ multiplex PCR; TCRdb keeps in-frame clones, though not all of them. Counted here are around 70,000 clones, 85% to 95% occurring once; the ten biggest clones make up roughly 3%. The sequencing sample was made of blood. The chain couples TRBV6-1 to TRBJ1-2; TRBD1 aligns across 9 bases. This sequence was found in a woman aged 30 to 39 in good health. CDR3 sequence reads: CASSEDRGRGYTF. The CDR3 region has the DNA TGTGCCAGCAGTGAAGACAGGGGGCGCGGCTACACCTTC.